This is a list of T cell receptor beta chains from one sample in a study of T cell responses to AZD1222 COVID-19 vaccine. The method was immunoSEQ multiplex PCR; TCRdb's version includes in-frame clones alone and lacks a portion of them. In the table there are about 160,000 clones, about 89% of which are singletons. The specimen was peripheral blood, collected on day 0 of AZD1222 vaccination. These receptors all come from an adult in good health. CDR3s include the opening cysteine and the closing phenylalanine or tryptophan. The order of the fields is J gene, V gene, D gene, CDR3 DNA, CDR3 protein. The D gene is left open where the match is weak.

J: TRBJ1-5; V: TRBV7-9; D: -; DNA: TGTGCCAGCAGTTCGGGGCAGTTACAGCCCCAGCATTTT; CDR3: CASSSGQLQPQHF
J: TRBJ1-1; V: TRBV24-1; D: -; DNA: TGTGCCCCCAGGCAGGACACTGAAGCTTTCTTT; CDR3: CAPRQDTEAFF
J: TRBJ1-1; V: TRBV4-3; D: -; DNA: TGCGCCAGCAGCCAAGTAGGGCAGATGAACACTGAAGCTTTCTTT; CDR3: CASSQVGQMNTEAFF
J: TRBJ2-3; V: TRBV29-1; D: TRBD2; DNA: TGCAGCGTTGCCCCACCGTGGACTAGCGGGAGTAGCCCAGATACGCAGTATTTT; CDR3: CSVAPPWTSGSSPDTQYF
J: TRBJ1-1; V: TRBV2; D: -; DNA: TGTGCCAGCCGAGAGGGGTACCAGAGAGGGGAAGCTTTCTTT; CDR3: CASREGYQRGEAFF
J: TRBJ1-5; V: TRBV19; D: TRBD1; DNA: TGTGCCAGCAAGACAGGGCCTAGCAATCAGCCCCAGCATTTT; CDR3: CASKTGPSNQPQHF
J: TRBJ1-4; V: TRBV28; D: -; DNA: TGTGCCAGCACGGACGTTAATGAAAAACTGTTTTTT; CDR3: CASTDVNEKLFF
J: TRBJ1-1; V: TRBV7-7; D: -; DNA: TGTGCTAGCAGCTTAGCGGACGACACTGAAGCTTTCTTT; CDR3: CASSLADDTEAFF
J: TRBJ2-5; V: TRBV24-1; D: TRBD1; DNA: TGTGCCACCAGTGTTGACAGGGGGCAAGAGACCCAGTACTTC; CDR3: CATSVDRGQETQYF
J: TRBJ1-2; V: TRBV28; D: TRBD1; DNA: TGTGCCAGCAGTTTATTGGGGACAGGTGGCTACACCTTC; CDR3: CASSLLGTGGYTF
J: TRBJ1-1; V: TRBV4-1; D: -; DNA: TGCGCCAGCAGCCCGGGGACACAGGTAATCAACACTGAAGCTTTCTTT; CDR3: CASSPGTQVINTEAFF
J: TRBJ1-6; V: TRBV3-1/TRBV3-2; D: -; DNA: TGTGCCAGCAGCCAAGTAATTGAAAGGGGTGGGAATTCACCCCTCCACTTT; CDR3: CASSQVIERGGNSPLHF
J: TRBJ1-5; V: TRBV15; D: -; DNA: TGTGCCACCAGCAGAGTGCCGGGGGCCAATCAGCCCCAGCATTTT; CDR3: CATSRVPGANQPQHF
J: TRBJ1-4; V: TRBV30; D: -; DNA: TGTGCCTGGTGCAACCAGGGATTTGGTGAAAAACTGTTTTTT; CDR3: CAWCNQGFGEKLFF
J: TRBJ2-7; V: TRBV10-3; D: TRBD1; DNA: TGTGCCATCCTGGACAGGGGTGAGCAGTACTTC; CDR3: CAILDRGEQYF
J: TRBJ1-6; V: TRBV28; D: TRBD1; DNA: TGTGCCAGCAGCCCCGCGGACAGGGATAATTCACCCCTCCACTTT; CDR3: CASSPADRDNSPLHF
J: TRBJ1-1; V: TRBV29-1; D: -; DNA: TGCAGCGTTGAGTCGATTGGAGCCACTGAAGCTTTCTTT; CDR3: CSVESIGATEAFF
J: TRBJ1-1; V: TRBV2; D: -; DNA: TGTGCCAGCAGTGAAATGTCAGGGAACACTGAAGCTTTCTTT; CDR3: CASSEMSGNTEAFF